Sequencing of this T cell receptor beta chain was carried out in a study of blood T cell repertoires in COVID-19. Study overall: Specimens from acute and convalescent COVID-19 originated in the United States, Italy and Spain. In each case, the material was cDNA or gDNA derived from T cells, B-cell-depleted T cells, or PBMCs.

Methods used by the authors: By means of reference gene primer amplification, nucleated cell counts were estimated. Only in-frame clones appear in the TCRdb table, and some are missing; sequencing was by immunoSEQ multiplex PCR. V, J and clone size derive from that table, while D and trimming were established from the DNA sequence. The sample shows fewer than 110,000 clones, 84% of them seen only once. The length of the CDR3 is 14 residues. Germline assignment: CDR1 MDHEN and CDR2 SYDVKM. Trimming cost V 6 bases and J 5 bases, with 16 bases left between them. Material: peripheral blood. The V and J genes are TRBV28 and TRBJ1-2, with D possibly being TRBD1 (6 bases). The sequence came from a human donor in a cohort sampled during active COVID-19. CDR3 in amino acids: CASSPGQMTYGYTF. The DNA of the CDR3 is TGTGCCAGCAGCCCCGGACAGATGACTTATGGCTACACCTTC.